The next 10 T cell receptor beta chains were all read from a single sample in a study of blood T cell repertoires in COVID-19. Here immunoSEQ multiplex PCR was the method, and the copy in TCRdb shows in-frame clones only, minus some. There are about 260,000 clones in the sample; roughly four fifths occur only once, and around 4.1% lies in the top ten. The material sequenced was PBMCs or T cells enriched from blood (not recorded which). The receptors stem from a man aged 25 to 45 with acute COVID-19.

The chain couples TRBV11-3 to TRBJ1-6; 8 nucleotides line up with TRBD1. With V trimmed by 4 bases and J by 3 bases, 14 bases remained unmatched. The CDR3 has 19 amino acids. CDR1 SGHNT and CDR2 YENEEA come from the germline V gene. CDR3 loop: CASSSGFRPGTGYNSPLHF. The CDR3 nucleotides read TGTGCCAGCAGCTCGGGCTTTCGTCCCGGGACAGGCTATAATTCACCCCTCCACTTT.

The J gene is TRBJ1-1, the V gene TRBV24-1; D unclear. Germline loops: CDR1 KGHDR, CDR2 SFDVKD. CDR3 size: 13 residues. Trimming cost V 5 bases and J 0 bases, with 6 bases left between them. The CDR3: CATSGSVNTEAFF. The CDR3 region has the DNA TGTGCCACCAGTGGGTCGGTGAACACTGAAGCTTTCTTT.

The CDR3 nucleotides read TGTGCCAGCAGCCGGATGACAGGGGGCTACACCGGGGAGCTGTTTTTT. It translates to CASSRMTGGYTGELFF. This chain uses TRBV14 with TRBJ2-2, with 10 bases identical to TRBD1. CDR1 SGHDN and CDR2 FVKESK come from the germline V gene. The CDR3 contains 16 residues. The V segment lost 4 bases and the J segment 3 bases; nucleotides outside the gene matches: 5.

The V call is TRBV11-2, the J call TRBJ1-3, with TRBD1 as a possible D gene (5 bases). Between the trimmed V and J ends, which lost 4 bases and 1 base, there was a span of 20 bases. Germline-derived CDR1 and CDR2 are SGHAT and FQNNGV. The CDR3 spans 18 residues. The CDR3 DNA sequence: TGTGCCAGCAGCTCCATCCGGACCCGGGGGAGGTCTGGAAACACCATATATTTT. This translates into CASSSIRTRGRSGNTIYF.

As to this clone: One junction end disagrees with the germline gene, perhaps due to a read error. This chain uses TRBV5-1 with TRBJ2-5; weak D call: TRBD2 (5 bases). CDR3 length: 15 amino acids. Germline CDR1 is SGHRS and CDR2 is YFSETQ. In DNA, the CDR3 is TGTGCCAGCAGCTTGCTGTCCGGGGACCAAGAGACCCAGTACTTC. This sequence encodes CASSLLSGDQETQYF.

This sequence joins TRBV19 and TRBJ1-3; the D gene is possibly TRBD1 (5 bases). V was pared by 3 bases and J by 1 base, with 7 bases between. This CDR3 is 14 amino acids long. CDR1 and CDR2 from the germline V gene are LNHDA and SQIVND (reference sequence). In DNA, the CDR3 is TGTGCCAGTAGTATTCGACAGTCTGGAAACACCATATATTTT. Translation gives CASSIRQSGNTIYF.

The table lists this clone with a few counts. The chain employs TRBV5-6 and TRBJ2-7; no clear D gene. This CDR3 spans 12 amino acids. V lost 1 base to trimming and J lost 4 bases, with 6 bases between them. Germline loops: CDR1 SGHDT, CDR2 YYEEEE. The CDR3 region has the DNA TGTGCCAGCAGCTTGAACGAGTACGAGCAGTACGTC. It codes for CASSLNEYEQYV.

Comments on this clone: This may come from a read error, since a much larger clone is one base off. The V call is TRBV9, the J call TRBJ2-3; no reliable D call. The CDR3 is 11 amino acids. Trimming cost V 5 bases and J 2 bases, with 3 bases left between them. Germline loops: CDR1 SGDLS, CDR2 YYNGEE. The CDR3 loop reads CASSYTDTQYF. CDR3 DNA sequence: TGTGCCAGCAGTTACACAGATACGCAGTATTTT.

This clone occurred once. This sequence joins TRBV29-1 and TRBJ1-5; TRBD1 matches at 8 bases. The length of the CDR3 is 13 residues. Germline CDR1 and CDR2: SQVTM and ANQGSEA. Germline trimming cut 3 bases from V and 4 bases from J; bases unmatched to any gene: 2. The CDR3 DNA reads as TGCAGCGTTGAGGACAGGGAGAATCAGCCCCAGCATTTT. Its translation: CSVEDRENQPQHF.

The chain combines TRBV2 with TRBJ2-4, with 10 bases aligning to TRBD1. The germline CDR1 and CDR2 sequences are SNHLY and FYNNEI. V was pared by 6 bases and J by 6 bases, with 2 bases of the junction left unmatched. The CDR3 extends over 13 amino acids. The CDR3 nucleotides read TGTGCCAGCAGGGGGACAGGGGTAAACATTCAGTACTTC. It yields the protein CASRGTGVNIQYF.